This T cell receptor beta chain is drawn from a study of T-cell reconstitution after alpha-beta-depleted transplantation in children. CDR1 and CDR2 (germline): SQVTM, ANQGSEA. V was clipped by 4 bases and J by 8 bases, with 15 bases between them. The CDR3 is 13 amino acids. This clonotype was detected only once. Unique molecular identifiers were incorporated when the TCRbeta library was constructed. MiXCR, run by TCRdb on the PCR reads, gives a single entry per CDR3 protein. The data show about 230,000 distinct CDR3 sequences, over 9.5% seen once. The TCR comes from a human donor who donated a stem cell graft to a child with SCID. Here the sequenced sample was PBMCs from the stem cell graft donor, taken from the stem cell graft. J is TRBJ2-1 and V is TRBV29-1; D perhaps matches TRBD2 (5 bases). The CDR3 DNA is TGCAGCGTTGCCCCACTAGGACCCTATGAGCAGTTCTTC. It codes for CSVAPLGPYEQFF.